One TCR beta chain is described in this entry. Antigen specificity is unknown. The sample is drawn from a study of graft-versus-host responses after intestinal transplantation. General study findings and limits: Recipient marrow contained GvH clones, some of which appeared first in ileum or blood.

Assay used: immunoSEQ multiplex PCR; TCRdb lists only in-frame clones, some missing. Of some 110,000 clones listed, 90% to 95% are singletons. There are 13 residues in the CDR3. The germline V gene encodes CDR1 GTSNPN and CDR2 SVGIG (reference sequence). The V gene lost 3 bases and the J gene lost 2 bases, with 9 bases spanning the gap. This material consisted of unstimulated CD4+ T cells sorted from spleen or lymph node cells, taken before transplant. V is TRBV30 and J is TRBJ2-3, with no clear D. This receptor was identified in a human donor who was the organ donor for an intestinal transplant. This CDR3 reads CAWRHSVTDTQYF. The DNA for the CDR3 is TGTGCCTGGAGACACAGTGTCACAGATACGCAGTATTTT. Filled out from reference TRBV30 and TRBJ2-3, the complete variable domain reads SQTIHQWPATLVQPVGSPLSLECTVEGTSNPNLYWYRQAAGRGLQLLFYSVGIGQISSEVPQNLSASRPQDRQFILSSKKLLLSDSGFYLCAWRHSVTDTQYFGPGTRLTVL.